A single sample gave rise to the 28 T cell receptor beta chains below, sequenced in a study of CD8+ T cells in alopecia areata. TCR sequencing used cDNA made by reverse transcription of extracted RNA. Profiling relied on immunoSEQ multiplex PCR, and the TCRdb table lists in-frame clones only, not all of them. This table holds about 170,000 clones, about three fifths found once. Described treatment: oral pan-JAK inhibitor, 5-10 mg twice daily. This sample comprised CD4+ T cells sorted from blood, obtained at approximately week 60, from a patient treated with tofacitinib. The receptors here all came from a human donor with alopecia areata.

V is TRBV27 and J is TRBJ2-6, with no clear D. The CDR3 covers 14 residues. The V gene lost 4 bases and the J gene lost 2 bases, with 6 bases spanning the gap. From germline, CDR1 is MNHEY and CDR2 SMNVEV (reference sequence). This CDR3 is CASSSVTGANVLTF. The CDR3 DNA sequence: TGTGCCAGCAGTTCCGTCACTGGGGCCAACGTCCTGACTTTC.

V is TRBV7-2 and J is TRBJ2-3; maybe TRBD2 (7 bases). The germline V gene encodes CDR1 SGHTA and CDR2 FQGNSA. V was cut by 1 base and J by 6 bases, with 14 bases left in between. This CDR3 has 15 amino acids. For the CDR3, the DNA is TGTGCCAGCAGCTTAGTTGGGGGGGCCGGTGATACGCAGTATTTT. The encoded protein is CASSLVGGAGDTQYF.

A few counts support this clone. The chain uses TRBV11-2 and TRBJ2-1; no definite D call. In germline, CDR1 is SGHAT, CDR2 FQNNGV. This CDR3 has 15 amino acids. Deletions cut 0 bases from V and 0 bases from J, with 6 bases between. CDR3 sequence: CASSLDRNSYNEQFF. CDR3 bases: TGTGCCAGCAGCTTAGATCGGAACTCCTACAATGAGCAGTTCTTC.

The rearrangement uses TRBV5-6 and TRBJ2-2; no clear D. The V end lost 0 bases, the J end lost 6 bases, and 3 bases lay between the germline ends. Germline values: CDR1 SGHDT, CDR2 YYEEEE. This CDR3 is built from 12 residues. Here the CDR3 DNA reads TGTGCCAGCAGCTTGGACGCCGGGGAGCTGTTTTTT. Its translation is CASSLDAGELFF.

This sequence joins TRBV6-5 and TRBJ2-6; D call uncertain. There are 14 residues in the CDR3. V lost 1 base to trimming and J lost 0 bases, with 1 base between them. Germline-derived CDR1 and CDR2 are MNHEY and SVGAGI. CDR3 region: CASSYYSGANVLTF. The CDR3 nucleotides read TGTGCCAGCAGTTACTACTCTGGGGCCAACGTCCTGACTTTC.

The gene calls are TRBV6-5 and TRBJ1-4; D gene unclear. The CDR3 has 15 residues. With 6 bases removed from V and 6 bases from J, the gap between germline ends came to 17 bases. Germline V gene sequence: CDR1 MNHEY, CDR2 SVGAGI. This CDR3 is CASRRAQLKDEKLFF. CDR3 sequence (DNA): TGTGCCAGCAGGAGGGCCCAACTGAAGGATGAAAAACTGTTTTTT.

This clone has a handful of counts. The chain combines TRBV23-1 with TRBJ2-3; perhaps TRBD1 as D (6 bases). TRBV23-1 is identified as an open reading frame with a role that is uncertain. The CDR3 totals 13 residues. V lost 6 bases to trimming and J lost 4 bases, with 11 bases between them. The CDR3 loop is CASSTGSSDTQYF. The CDR3 coding sequence is TGCGCCAGCAGCACAGGGTCCTCAGATACGCAGTATTTT.

The chain is built from TRBV29-1 and TRBJ2-3, with D possibly called TRBD1 or TRBD2 (6 bases each). Germline V gives CDR1 SQVTM, CDR2 ANQGSEA. This CDR3 is 16 amino acids long. Trimming left V 2 bases short and J 9 bases short, with 24 bases between. The CDR3, as DNA: TGCAGCGTTGAAAGGAGGGGGACCGGTCACGCGTTGACGCAGTATTTT. It encodes CSVERRGTGHALTQYF.

The chain joins TRBV30 to TRBJ1-2, with D tentatively TRBD1 (5 bases). Between the trimmed V and J ends, which lost 7 bases and 4 bases, there was a span of 13 bases. CDR1 is GTSNPN, CDR2 SVGIG, per germline (reference sequence). The CDR3 is 12 residues long. DNA of the CDR3: TGTGCCTACCAGGGAGGGCTCTATGGCTACACCTTC. Its protein is CAYQGGLYGYTF. Variable domain in full (rest from reference TRBV30 and TRBJ1-2): SQTIHQWPATLVQPVGSPLSLECTVEGTSNPNLYWYRQAAGRGLQLLFYSVGIGQISSEVPQNLSASRPQDRQFILSSKKLLLSDSGFYLCAYQGGLYGYTFGSGTRLTVV.

This chain links TRBV7-9 with TRBJ2-3; D not certain. CDR3 length: 12 residues. In germline, CDR1 is SEHNR, CDR2 FQNEAQ (reference sequence). V was trimmed by 5 bases and J by 6 bases, leaving 9 bases between them. The CDR3 nucleotides read TGTGCCAGCAGCACTATTGCGGATACGCAGTATTTT. This codes for CASSTIADTQYF.

This sequence joins TRBV5-1 and TRBJ2-7; the match to TRBD1 covers 9 bases. Germline V gene data show CDR1 as SGHRS and CDR2 as YFSETQ. The V segment lost 3 bases and the J segment 3 bases; nucleotides outside the gene matches: 7. The CDR3 consists of 15 residues. The CDR3 loop reads CASSSLQGAHYEQYF. CDR3 nucleotide sequence: TGCGCCAGCAGCTCCCTACAGGGGGCTCACTACGAGCAGTACTTC.

A note on this clone: The sample has other DNA sequences that encode this CDR3 too. The V and J genes are TRBV30 and TRBJ1-2; D might be TRBD1 (6 bases). Trimming removed 2 bases at V and 5 bases at J, with 12 bases between. Germline CDR1 reads GTSNPN; CDR2 reads SVGIG (reference sequence). The CDR3 is made up of 13 amino acids. CDR3 bases: TGTGCCTGGAGTCAACAGGGCACTTATGGCTACACCTTC. It is translated as CAWSQQGTYGYTF.

In its sample, this clone was seen a few times. The chain has TRBV5-1 and TRBJ1-3; D unresolved. The CDR3 length is 15 residues. Germline V gene data show CDR1 as SGHRS and CDR2 as YFSETQ. The V gene lost 4 bases and the J gene lost 0 bases, with 11 bases spanning the gap. The CDR3 region is CASSPSAVSGNTIYF. In nucleotides, the CDR3 is TGCGCCAGCAGCCCTTCGGCGGTCTCTGGAAACACCATATATTTT.

This clone was seen a single time. The V and J genes are TRBV13 and TRBJ2-5; D possibly corresponds to TRBD2 (5 bases). CDR1 and CDR2 (germline): PRHDT, FYEKMQ (reference sequence). This CDR3 has 14 amino acids. Trimming took 3 bases from V and 5 from J, leaving 13 bases between them. CDR3 sequence (DNA): TGTGCCAGCAGCTTCCGGACTTACGGGGAGACCCAGTACTTC. Translated: CASSFRTYGETQYF.

Points on this clone: Distinct nucleotide sequences in the sample also encode this CDR3. The chain joins TRBV5-6 to TRBJ1-6; D is unclear. The ends were cut back, 1 base at V and 8 bases at J, with 7 bases in the middle. CDR1 is SGHDT and CDR2 is YYEEEE in the germline V gene. The CDR3 is 13 amino acids. CDR3 sequence (DNA): TGTGCCAGCAGCTTGTTTTTGGATTCACCCCTCCACTTT. This sequence encodes CASSLFLDSPLHF.

This chain links TRBV23-1 with TRBJ2-3, with 10 bases aligning to TRBD1. TRBV23-1 is treated as an ORF (open reading frame) with a function not yet certain. CDR3 length: 17 residues. V lost 4 bases, J lost 1 base, and 8 bases stayed unmatched. The CDR3 is CASSPLTGTGGTDTQYF. CDR3 coding DNA: TGCGCCAGCAGTCCACTGACCGGGACAGGGGGCACAGATACGCAGTATTTT.

This clone was recorded a few times. The rearrangement links TRBV30 to TRBJ1-2; D may be TRBD1 (6 bases). Germline-derived CDR1 and CDR2 are GTSNPN and SVGIG (reference sequence). This CDR3 region has 12 residues. V was clipped by 4 bases and J by 5 bases, with 11 bases between them. CDR3 in amino acids: CAWTKDSYGYTF. The CDR3 DNA follows: TGTGCCTGGACAAAGGACAGTTATGGCTACACCTTC.

The rearrangement joins TRBV6-1 to TRBJ2-7; D is unclear. Germline assignment: CDR1 MNHNS and CDR2 SASEGT. V was clipped by 8 bases and J by 3 bases, with 5 bases between them. This CDR3 comprises 10 residues. The CDR3 protein is CASADYEQYF. The CDR3, as DNA: TGTGCCAGCGCGGACTACGAGCAGTACTTC.

This clone was detected a few times. V is TRBV29-1 and J is TRBJ2-3; TRBD1 agrees at 8 bases. The CDR3 sequence is 13 residues long. Trimming removed 6 bases from V and 6 bases from J; junction bases left unmatched: 8. Germline assignment: CDR1 SQVTM and CDR2 ANQGSEA. The CDR3 region is CSVGGQVTDTQYF. CDR3 DNA: TGCAGCGTGGGGGGACAGGTGACCGATACGCAGTATTTT.

This chain connects TRBV2 to TRBJ2-2; 10 bases agree with TRBD1. Germline V CDR1 and CDR2: SNHLY, FYNNEI. V lost 8 bases and J lost 4; bases outside the gene matches: 4. The CDR3 runs to 14 residues. CDR3 residues: CASRQGAGTGELFF. Here the CDR3 DNA reads TGTGCCAGCCGACAGGGGGCTGGCACCGGGGAGCTGTTTTTT.

This clone was observed a handful of times. The same CDR3 also results from other DNA sequences found in this sample. The chain uses TRBV5-1 and TRBJ2-5; D gene uncertain. CDR3 size: 11 residues. Trimming left V 4 bases short and J 1 base short, with 2 bases between. CDR1 is SGHRS, CDR2 YFSETQ, per germline. CDR3 region: CASSLQETQYF. CDR3 in DNA: TGCGCCAGCAGCCTCCAAGAGACCCAGTACTTC.

V and J are TRBV7-3 and TRBJ2-7; TRBD1 agrees at 8 bases. Trimming cost V 5 bases and J 3 bases; bases outside gene matches: 6. Germline V gene lookup returns CDR1 SGHTA and CDR2 FQGTGA. CDR3 size: 14 residues. CDR3 sequence (DNA): TGTGCCAGCAGCCATGACAGGGGCGTCTACGAGCAGTACTTC. Its protein is CASSHDRGVYEQYF.

Only a few counts were recorded for this clone. The gene calls are TRBV7-9 and TRBJ2-1; TRBD2 aligns across 15 bases. The CDR3 loop spans 15 amino acids. V lost 4 bases and J lost 10; bases outside the gene matches: 5. Per the germline V gene, CDR1 is SEHNR and CDR2 is FQNEAQ (reference sequence). The CDR3 is CASSSRTSGGDEQFF. The CDR3 DNA reads TGTGCCAGCAGCTCGAGGACTAGCGGGGGGGACGAGCAGTTCTTC.

The V call is TRBV29-1, the J call TRBJ2-1; D unclear. The CDR3 sequence is 12 residues long. Trimming removed 1 base at V and 2 bases at J, with 3 bases between. Germline CDR1 SQVTM, CDR2 ANQGSEA. DNA for the CDR3: TGCAGCGTTGAAGCCGCCTACAATGAGCAGTTCTTC. Translation gives CSVEAAYNEQFF.

This clone was counted between two and nine times. This sample also contains other DNA sequences that code for the same CDR3. The chain carries TRBV5-4 and TRBJ1-2, with a weak D call TRBD1 (6 bases). In germline, CDR1 is SGHNT, CDR2 YYREEE (reference sequence). This CDR3 has 13 residues. Trimming left V 4 bases short and J 2 bases short, with 9 bases between. The CDR3 is CASSLDRNYGYTF. CDR3 bases: TGTGCCAGCAGCCTGGACAGAAACTATGGCTACACCTTC.

This clone has just a few counts. This chain links TRBV27 with TRBJ1-1; D is perhaps TRBD1 (5 bases). Trimming removed 4 bases from V and 1 base from J, with 19 bases in between. The CDR3 has 17 amino acids. CDR1 and CDR2 from the germline V gene are MNHEY and SMNVEV (reference sequence). The DNA for the CDR3 is TGTGCCAGCAGTTGCGAGGACATACTAGAAAGGAACACTGAAGCTTTCTTT. This gives the protein CASSCEDILERNTEAFF.

The J gene is TRBJ2-3, the V gene TRBV7-8; 12 bases map to TRBD2. With 3 bases clipped from V and 2 bases from J, the junction kept 3 bases outside the gene matches. Germline CDR1 SGHVS, CDR2 FQNEAQ. The CDR3 loop spans 16 amino acids. The CDR3 nucleotides read TGTGCCAGCAGCTTTACTAGCGGGGGGTCCACAGATACGCAGTATTTT. Translated, it gives CASSFTSGGSTDTQYF.

The V call is TRBV6-1, the J call TRBJ2-3; a possible D gene is TRBD2 (6 bases). Trimming took 3 bases from V and 1 from J, leaving 17 bases between them. This CDR3 is 17 amino acids long. Looked up from germline, CDR1 is MNHNS and CDR2 is SASEGT. CDR3: CASSDITSYVRTDTQYF. CDR3 DNA: TGTGCCAGCAGTGATATAACTAGCTATGTTCGCACAGATACGCAGTATTTT.